These 7 T cell receptor beta chains share one sample of origin, sequenced in a study of blood T cell repertoires in COVID-19. Only in-frame clones appear in the TCRdb table, and some are missing; sequencing was by immunoSEQ multiplex PCR. The sample contains about 210,000 clones, under 90% of which appear only once. The source material was peripheral blood. These receptors were collected from a woman in her thirties or forties with active or convalescent COVID-19.

The CDR3 here is CASSNDRVTYNEQFF. In DNA form, the CDR3 reads TGTGCCAGCAGCAACGACAGGGTTACCTACAATGAGCAGTTCTTC. The rearrangement links TRBV3-1 (or the pseudogene TRBV3-2) to TRBJ2-1; the match to TRBD1 covers 7 bases. This CDR3 contains 15 residues. From germline, CDR1 is LGHDT and CDR2 YNNKEL (reference sequence). With 5 bases clipped from V and 2 bases from J, the junction kept 6 bases outside the gene matches.

A single count supports this clone. This rearrangement joins TRBV18 to TRBJ1-4; maybe TRBD1 (5 bases). V lost 3 bases and J 7 bases, leaving 15 bases between the germline ends. This CDR3 spans 15 amino acids. CDR1 is KGHSH, CDR2 LQKENI, per germline. For the CDR3, the DNA is TGTGCCAGCTCACCTCTGGCGGGGCCGGGTGAAAAACTGTTTTTT. Translated: CASSPLAGPGEKLFF. The full variable domain, with the rest looked up from reference TRBV18 and TRBJ1-4, is NAGVMQNPRHLVRRRGQEARLRCSPMKGHSHVYWYRQLPEEGLKFMVYLQKENIIDESGMPKERFSAEFPKEGPSILRIQQVVRGDSAAYFCASSPLAGPGEKLFFGSGTQLSVL.

The rearrangement links TRBV11-2 to TRBJ2-4, with 9 bases that match TRBD1. Germline CDR1 is SGHAT and CDR2 is FQNNGV. This CDR3 contains 19 residues. J lost 0 bases, V lost 3 bases, and 12 bases had no gene match. The CDR3 here is CASSFLWATGGLAKNIQYF. CDR3 in DNA: TGTGCCAGCAGCTTCTTGTGGGCGACAGGGGGTTTAGCCAAAAACATTCAGTACTTC.

The chain joins TRBV7-2 to TRBJ2-2; D might be TRBD2 (7 bases). Germline V CDR1 and CDR2: SGHTA, FQGNSA. V lost 5 bases to trimming and J lost 5 bases, with 15 bases between them. The length of the CDR3 is 15 residues. CDR3: CASSASGGRTGELFF. The CDR3 DNA reads as TGTGCCAGCAGCGCCTCGGGGGGCCGAACCGGGGAGCTGTTTTTT.

CDR3 loop: CASSGATNEKLFF. CDR3 DNA: TGTGCCAGCAGTGGGGCGACTAATGAAAAACTGTTTTTT. This rearrangement joins TRBV2 to TRBJ1-4, with D hard to call. Trimming removed 4 bases from V and 2 bases from J, with 5 bases in between. This CDR3 spans 13 amino acids. Germline V lookup: CDR1 SNHLY, CDR2 FYNNEI.

This chain links TRBV6-5 with TRBJ2-1; 12 bases are a match to TRBD2. The junction had 5 bases not matched to a gene; V was cut back by 5 bases and J by 6 bases. Germline CDR1 and CDR2: MNHEY and SVGAGI. The CDR3 totals 15 residues. Here the CDR3 DNA reads TGTGCCAGCAGTCTAGCGGGAGGGTACGGCAATGAGCAGTTCTTC. Translating gives CASSLAGGYGNEQFF.

J is TRBJ1-5 and V is TRBV28, with a possible D match to TRBD1 (5 bases). The germline V and J ends were trimmed by 7 bases and 6 bases, with 19 bases remaining between them. Per germline, CDR1 MDHEN and CDR2 SYDVKM. This CDR3 spans 15 amino acids. CDR3 loop: CASNPAGQGSQPQHF. The CDR3, as DNA: TGTGCCAGCAACCCCGCCGGGCAGGGCTCTCAGCCCCAGCATTTT.